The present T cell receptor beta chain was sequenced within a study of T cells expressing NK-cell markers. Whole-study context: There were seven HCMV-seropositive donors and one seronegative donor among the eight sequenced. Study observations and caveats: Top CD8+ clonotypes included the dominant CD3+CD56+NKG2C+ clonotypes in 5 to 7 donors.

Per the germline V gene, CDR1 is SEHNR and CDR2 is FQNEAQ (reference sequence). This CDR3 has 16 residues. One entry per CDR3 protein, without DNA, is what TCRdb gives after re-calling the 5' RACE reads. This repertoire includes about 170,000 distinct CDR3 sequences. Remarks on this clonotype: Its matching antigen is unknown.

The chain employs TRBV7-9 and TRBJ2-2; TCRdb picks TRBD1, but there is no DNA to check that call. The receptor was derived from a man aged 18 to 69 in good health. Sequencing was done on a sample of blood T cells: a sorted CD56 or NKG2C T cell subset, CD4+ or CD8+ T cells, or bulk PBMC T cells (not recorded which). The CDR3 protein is CASSSTPGRGTGELFF.